What follows is one T cell receptor beta chain and its context. The antigen remains undetermined. This sample was taken from a study of shared clonotypes between healthy human individuals. Every subset had its genomic DNA shared out evenly among several immunoSEQ plates. Sorted subsets were amplified in replicate PCRs using 200 ng DNA, around 30,000 T cell genomes. In the original workflow: Quality scores were absent from the junction-only immunoSEQ sequences, so filtering differed. Clones were sequenced by immunoSEQ multiplex PCR, and TCRdb holds only the in-frame ones, with some missing. The V and J calls and clone size come from that table; D and trimming were worked out from the DNA. Among about 590,000 clones, around 95% were seen once, and the ten largest hold 0.11%. V was shortened by 5 bases and J by 4 bases, with 12 bases between the two germline ends. The CDR3 sequence is 13 residues long. Germline loops: CDR1 LNHDA, CDR2 SQIVND (reference sequence).

Terminally differentiated effector memory CD45RA+ cells were excluded by CCR7 positive selection of CD45RO-negative cells. General study findings and limits: The naive CD4 repertoires of several donors were compared, and about 5% of clonotypes were shared.

The chain combines TRBV19 with TRBJ2-7; D gene uncertain. Sequencing input: naive CD8+ T cells sorted from blood. This TCR derives from a woman aged 25 to 39 in good health. CDR3 nucleotide sequence: TGTGCCAGTAGTCCAAAGATCCATTACGAGCAGTACTTC. This translates into CASSPKIHYEQYF.